Here is one T cell receptor beta chain with its context. Antigen specificity is unknown. Trimming left V 2 bases short and J 1 base short, with 13 bases between. CDR1 and CDR2 from the germline V gene are SGHDT and YYEEEE. The CDR3 extends over 15 amino acids. The data derive from a study of T cell responses to AZD1222 COVID-19 vaccine. Broader study findings: Females made up more of the donors, who were largely white British, and clonal diversity may have come out too low.

Generated by immunoSEQ multiplex PCR, the TCRdb table keeps only in-frame clones and is missing some. The data hold approximately 140,000 clones, with around 90% observed a single time. This receptor was obtained from an adult in good health. The sequenced sample was peripheral blood, obtained on day 0 of AZD1222 vaccination. The V and J genes are TRBV5-6 and TRBJ2-7; TRBD2 might be the D (6 bases). The DNA for the CDR3 is TGTGCCAGCAGCTTTATTGGGGGGATATCCTACGAGCAGTACTTC. This codes for CASSFIGGISYEQYF.